This TCR beta chain was recovered during a study of CD4 T cells in relation to SARS-CoV-2 and coronaviruses. Study in general: ViraFEST: approximately eleven-day antigen culture of PBMCs, then TCR beta CDR3 sequencing. Negative control cultures got HIV-1 Nef peptides or no peptide.

As to this clone: Its target is not known.

CD4+ T cells from unexposed donors were obtained before the COVID-19 pandemic (2011-2018). CD4+ T cells were isolated from the cells after about 11 days of culture. TCRdb keeps only in-frame clones here, not all; method: immunoSEQ multiplex PCR. The profile shows 25,000 or so clones, over 60% of them singletons. The CDR3 runs 14 residues. The V segment lost 3 bases and the J segment 8 bases; nucleotides outside the gene matches: 7. Germline assignment: CDR1 SGHRS and CDR2 YFSETQ. The sequenced material came from CD4+ T cells from PBMCs, cultured in vitro. The V gene is TRBV5-1, the J gene TRBJ1-4, with 7 bases fitting TRBD1. The clonotype was recovered from a human donor in good health. Here the CDR3 DNA reads TGCGCCAGCAGCTCTGACAGGGTAGGCGAAAAACTGTTTTTT. It is translated as CASSSDRVGEKLFF.